Described below is a single TCR beta chain sequence and its context. This sample also contains other DNA sequences that code for the same CDR3. Only in-frame clones appear in the TCRdb table, and some are missing; sequencing was by immunoSEQ multiplex PCR. The table records millions of clones, roughly nine tenths of them present only once. The sample comes from a study of shared clonotypes between healthy human individuals. Germline assignment: CDR1 KGHSH and CDR2 LQKENI. Trimming removed 6 bases at V and 2 bases at J, with 9 bases between. This CDR3 has 13 amino acids. The sample taken for sequencing was naive CD4+ T cells sorted from blood. Subset meaning: CD45RA+ positively selected. This sequence joins TRBV18 and TRBJ2-3; D gene unclear. This TCR derives from a man aged 18 to 29 in good health. The CDR3: CASSPPNTDTQYF. Here the CDR3 DNA reads TGTGCCAGCTCCCCCCCGAACACAGATACGCAGTATTTT.